These 11 T cell receptor beta chains share one sample of origin, sequenced in a study of cytomegalovirus exposure and HLA in healthy donors. The primer mix had 60 Vbeta and 13 Jbeta primers. Using immunoSEQ multiplex PCR, the repertoire was profiled, and TCRdb retains in-frame clones only, with some absent. The data contain 120,000 to 150,000 clones, roughly four fifths of them singletons. What was sequenced was PBMCs. These receptors all come from a man in his forties in good health and CMV-seropositive.

V gene TRBV10-3 combines with J gene TRBJ2-1; 14 bases agree with TRBD2. The germline V gene has CDR1 ENHRY and CDR2 SYGVKD. The length of the CDR3 is 15 residues. V shed 7 bases, J shed 9 bases, and the junction held 8 bases outside the gene matches. The CDR3 sequence is CAINPGLAGAGEQFF. The CDR3 nucleotides are TGTGCCATCAACCCGGGACTAGCGGGAGCGGGTGAGCAGTTCTTC.

This clone has just one count. The rearrangement uses TRBV19 and TRBJ2-3; 7 nucleotides agree with TRBD1. This CDR3 is 15 amino acids long. V gave up 5 bases and J gave up 2 bases; unmatched junction bases: 7. Germline CDR1 and CDR2: LNHDA and SQIVND (reference sequence). The CDR3 is CASSPRGTYTDTQYF. For the CDR3, the DNA is TGTGCCAGTAGTCCCAGGGGGACCTACACAGATACGCAGTATTTT.

Details on this clone: Other DNA sequences within the sample encode an identical CDR3. The chain couples TRBV27 to TRBJ2-3; possibly TRBD1 for D (6 bases). CDR3 size: 14 residues. Trimming took 6 bases from V and 2 from J, leaving 12 bases between them. The germline CDR1 and CDR2 sequences are MNHEY and SMNVEV (reference sequence). CDR3 nucleotide sequence: TGTGCCAGCAGCCCATGGACAGACACAGATACGCAGTATTTT. The encoded protein is CASSPWTDTDTQYF.

The chain carries TRBV25-1 and TRBJ2-7; perhaps TRBD1 as D (6 bases). Trimming stripped 1 base from V and 1 base from J, with 8 bases between. The length of the CDR3 is 14 residues. Germline V gene data show CDR1 as MGHDK and CDR2 as SYGVNS. The CDR3 bases are TGTGCCAGCAGTGAATTTGGACAGTCCTACGAGCAGTACTTC. Its translation is CASSEFGQSYEQYF.

This rearrangement joins TRBV7-2 to TRBJ1-5; 7 bases map to TRBD1. CDR3 length equals 15 residues. CDR1 and CDR2 (germline): SGHTA, FQGNSA. The J segment lost 0 bases and the V segment lost 5 bases, leaving 4 bases of the junction unmatched. CDR3 residues: CASSRTGNSNQPQHF. The CDR3 coding sequence is TGTGCCAGCAGCCGGACAGGAAATAGCAATCAGCCCCAGCATTTT.

V and J are TRBV6-5 and TRBJ2-5; 7 bases line up with TRBD1. Germline V gene sequence: CDR1 MNHEY, CDR2 SVGAGI. V dropped 2 bases and J dropped 5; count of bases not matched to a gene: 8. The CDR3 length is 15 residues. In nucleotides, the CDR3 is TGTGCCAGCAGTTACGGACAGGTCCTAGGGGAGACCCAGTACTTC. This sequence encodes CASSYGQVLGETQYF.

The J gene is TRBJ2-5, the V gene TRBV7-7; 9 bases match TRBD2. The CDR3 covers 16 residues. In germline, CDR1 is SSHAT, CDR2 FNYEAQ (reference sequence). After removal of 5 bases from V and 5 bases from J, the junction contained 12 bases not matched to a gene. The CDR3 region has the DNA TGTGCCAGCAGCCAAGCCCCCTTAGCGGGAGATGAGACCCAGTACTTC. Translating gives CASSQAPLAGDETQYF.

V gene TRBV7-9 combines with J gene TRBJ2-6; D not certain. Trimming removed 3 bases from V and 0 bases from J, with 6 bases in between. CDR1 is SEHNR and CDR2 is FQNEAQ in the germline V gene (reference sequence). The CDR3 sequence is 15 residues long. CDR3 DNA sequence: TGTGCCAGCAGCTTCGAGCTCTCTGGGGCCAACGTCCTGACTTTC. It yields the protein CASSFELSGANVLTF.

This clone was counted a few times. The chain is built from TRBV4-3 and TRBJ2-1; 8 bases fit TRBD2. Trimming removed 0 bases from V and 4 bases from J; junction bases left unmatched: 2. The length of the CDR3 is 15 residues. CDR1 and CDR2 (germline): LGHNA, YSLEER. This CDR3 is CASSQDGGRYNEQFF. The CDR3 region has the DNA TGCGCCAGCAGCCAAGACGGCGGGAGGTACAATGAGCAGTTCTTC.

V usage is TRBV28 and J usage is TRBJ2-1, with 7 bases aligning to TRBD2. The CDR3 has 16 amino acids. Germline CDR1 MDHEN, CDR2 SYDVKM. Trimming cost V 0 bases and J 3 bases; bases outside gene matches: 5. This chain's CDR3 is CASSLWSGTDYNEQFF. The CDR3 DNA reads as TGTGCCAGCAGTTTATGGAGCGGGACTGACTACAATGAGCAGTTCTTC.

In nucleotides, the CDR3 is TGTGCCAGCATGGGGATAGGCGGGACTCCCTTGAACACTGAAGCTTTCTTT. It specifies CASMGIGGTPLNTEAFF. The chain carries TRBV6-9 and TRBJ1-1; a weak D match, TRBD1 (5 bases). This CDR3 spans 17 amino acids. The V gene lost 7 bases and the J gene lost 0 bases, with 21 bases spanning the gap. Looked up from germline, CDR1 is MNHGY and CDR2 is SVAAGI.